The rows below give T cell receptor beta chains drawn from one sample of a study of blood T cell repertoires in COVID-19. The method was immunoSEQ multiplex PCR; TCRdb's version includes in-frame clones alone and lacks a portion of them. The data contain about 230,000 clones, roughly four fifths of them singletons. The sequencing sample was made of peripheral blood. All receptors derive from a woman aged 50 to 60 with acute or convalescent COVID-19. CDR3s leave out the opening cysteine and the closing phenylalanine or tryptophan. Fields, in order: CDR3 protein, J gene, D gene, V gene, clone size. A D gene is named only where the DNA matches it firmly. The size entry is marked missing in some rows and otherwise reads once, few, many or a size class.

SADQDYEQY TRBJ2-7 NA TRBV20-1 NA
ASSVQWNTIY TRBJ1-3 NA TRBV9 few
ASRPGLRATDTQY TRBJ2-3 NA TRBV2 NA
ASSYSFRGVAETQY TRBJ2-5 TRBD2 TRBV6-5 NA
AWSVYGTAYEQY TRBJ2-7 TRBD1 TRBV30 NA
ASSEVLGDANYGYT TRBJ1-2 NA TRBV6-1 NA
ASSPGDQETQY TRBJ2-5 NA TRBV10-2 NA
ASSKGQLQNEQY TRBJ2-7 NA TRBV2 NA
ASSLVWGLEQF TRBJ2-1 NA TRBV5-5 NA
ASSVAYGWTSGYTDTQY TRBJ2-3 TRBD2 TRBV9 NA
ASSPGEGGGNQPQH TRBJ1-5 NA TRBV5-1 NA
ASSLAPGQGIDTQY TRBJ2-3 TRBD1 TRBV5-1 NA
ASSSARGSAGELF TRBJ2-2 NA TRBV7-7 NA
ASRALSATLQETQY TRBJ2-5 NA TRBV9 NA
ASRAMLTDTQY TRBJ2-3 NA TRBV5-4 NA
ASSQRRSFSGNTIY TRBJ1-3 NA TRBV14 NA
AISESSGSLLIPSNTQY TRBJ2-3 TRBD2 TRBV10-3 NA
ASTGYNNYEQY TRBJ2-7 NA TRBV28 NA
ASSLPTGTTDTQY TRBJ2-3 TRBD1 TRBV28 NA
ASSSLGQNTEAF TRBJ1-1 NA TRBV11-2 NA
ASSLDRASNQPQH TRBJ1-5 TRBD1 TRBV5-4 NA
AWRDSFGTGSNNSPLH TRBJ1-6 TRBD1 TRBV30 NA
ASSLAGGARQETQY TRBJ2-5 TRBD1 TRBV7-7 NA
ASSLKRGSYNEQF TRBJ2-1 TRBD2 TRBV5-6 NA
ASSLARRGSTDTQY TRBJ2-3 NA TRBV5-4 NA
ASSLGAGIYEQY TRBJ2-7 NA TRBV13 NA
ASRSSGGSPQETQY TRBJ2-5 TRBD2 TRBV19 NA
SAPGGGYGYT TRBJ1-2 NA TRBV29-1 NA
SASGTGTGLIEQY TRBJ2-7 TRBD1 TRBV20-1 NA
ASSQGRGLRETQY TRBJ2-5 TRBD1 TRBV5-1 NA
ASRSGQDLYNEQF TRBJ2-1 TRBD1 TRBV6-6 NA
ASSLEGAGMNTEAF TRBJ1-1 NA TRBV5-1 NA
ASSYPEGDSPLH TRBJ1-6 NA TRBV6-6 few
ASSVRIYNSPLH TRBJ1-6 NA TRBV19 NA
ASSPTAGEAF TRBJ1-1 NA TRBV12-3/TRBV12-4 NA
ASSQGVTGANVLT TRBJ2-6 NA TRBV3-1/TRBV3-2 NA
ASSVSPTNNEQF TRBJ2-1 NA TRBV2 once
AISAQGEVNEQF TRBJ2-1 NA TRBV10-3 NA
ASSPQGSDTQY TRBJ2-3 NA TRBV19 NA
ASSPDRIRETQY TRBJ2-5 TRBD1 TRBV6-5 NA
ASKRGGSGGYT TRBJ1-2 NA TRBV23-1 NA
ATSRDHRQGAF TRBJ1-1 NA TRBV15 few
ASSSLGNEQF TRBJ2-1 NA TRBV7-3 NA
AISESTGAARRTFFGEQY TRBJ2-7 NA TRBV10-3 NA
ASRRQGHQETQY TRBJ2-5 TRBD1 TRBV2 NA
ASSEFAGTGVGQY TRBJ2-7 TRBD1 TRBV2 NA
ASSLGVHTEAF TRBJ1-1 NA TRBV2 once
ASSHLPQGYEQY TRBJ2-7 NA TRBV4-1 NA
ASSLKGAEQY TRBJ2-7 TRBD1 TRBV28 NA
ASRVLNTEAF TRBJ1-1 NA TRBV2 NA
ASSRDMYNEQF TRBJ2-1 NA TRBV27 once